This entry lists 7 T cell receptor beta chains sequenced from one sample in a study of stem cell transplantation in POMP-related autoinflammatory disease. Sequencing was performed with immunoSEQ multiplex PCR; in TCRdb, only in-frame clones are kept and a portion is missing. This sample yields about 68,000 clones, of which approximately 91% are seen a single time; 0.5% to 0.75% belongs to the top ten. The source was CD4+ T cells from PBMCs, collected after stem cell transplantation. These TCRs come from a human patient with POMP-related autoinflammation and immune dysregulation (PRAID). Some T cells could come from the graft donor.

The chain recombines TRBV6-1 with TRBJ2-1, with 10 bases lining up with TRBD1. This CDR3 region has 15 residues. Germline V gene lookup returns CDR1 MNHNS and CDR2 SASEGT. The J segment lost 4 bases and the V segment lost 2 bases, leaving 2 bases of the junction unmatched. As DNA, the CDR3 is TGTGCCAGCAGTGAATCGGGACAGGGGTACAATGAGCAGTTCTTC. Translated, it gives CASSESGQGYNEQFF.

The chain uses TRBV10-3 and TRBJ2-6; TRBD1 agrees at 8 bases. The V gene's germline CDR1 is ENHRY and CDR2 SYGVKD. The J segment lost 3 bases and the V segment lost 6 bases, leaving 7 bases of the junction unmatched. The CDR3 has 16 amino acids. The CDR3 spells CAIREPGQDGANVLTF. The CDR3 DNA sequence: TGTGCCATCAGGGAACCGGGACAGGATGGGGCCAACGTCCTGACTTTC.

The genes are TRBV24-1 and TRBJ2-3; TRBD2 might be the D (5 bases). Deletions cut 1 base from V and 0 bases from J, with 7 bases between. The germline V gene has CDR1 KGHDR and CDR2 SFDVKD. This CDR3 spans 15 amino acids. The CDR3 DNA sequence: TGTGCCACCAGTGATTTTGCGGGTAGCACAGATACGCAGTATTTT. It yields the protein CATSDFAGSTDTQYF.

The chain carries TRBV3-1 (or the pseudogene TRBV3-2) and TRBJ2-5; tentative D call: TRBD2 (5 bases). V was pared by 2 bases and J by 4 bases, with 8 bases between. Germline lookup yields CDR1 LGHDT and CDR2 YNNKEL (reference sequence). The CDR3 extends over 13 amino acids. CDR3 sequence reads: CASSQIGRETQYF. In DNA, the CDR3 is TGTGCCAGCAGCCAAATAGGGAGAGAGACCCAGTACTTC.

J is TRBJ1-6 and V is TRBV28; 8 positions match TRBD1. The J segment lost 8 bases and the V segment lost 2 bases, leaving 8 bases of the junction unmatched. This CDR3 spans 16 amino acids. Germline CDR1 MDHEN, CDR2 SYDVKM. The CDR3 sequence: CASSLGGQAWYSPLHF. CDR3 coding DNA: TGTGCCAGCAGTTTAGGGGGACAGGCCTGGTATTCACCCCTCCACTTT.

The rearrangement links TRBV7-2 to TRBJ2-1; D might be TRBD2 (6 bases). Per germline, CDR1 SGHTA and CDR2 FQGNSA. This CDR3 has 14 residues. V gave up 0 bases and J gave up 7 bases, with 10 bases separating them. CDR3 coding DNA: TGTGCCAGCAGCTTAGCTGTCGGGGGAAATGAGCAGTTCTTC. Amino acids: CASSLAVGGNEQFF.

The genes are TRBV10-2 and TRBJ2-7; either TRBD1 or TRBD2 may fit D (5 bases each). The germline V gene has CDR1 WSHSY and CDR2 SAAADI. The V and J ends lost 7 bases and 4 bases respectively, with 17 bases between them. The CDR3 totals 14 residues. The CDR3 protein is CASTSGHGGYEQYF. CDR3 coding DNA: TGCGCCAGCACCTCAGGGCATGGGGGTTACGAGCAGTACTTC.